This T cell receptor beta chain stems from a study of T-cell memory formation after mild COVID-19. From the 5' RACE reads, TCRdb called clonotypes with MiXCR, one entry per CDR3 protein. The table has some 300,000 distinct CDR3 sequences, roughly 19% seen once. Germline-derived CDR1 and CDR2 are MNHEY and SVGEGT. V lost 6 bases and J lost 4, with 13 bases in between. This CDR3 contains 14 residues. The chain uses TRBV6-2 or TRBV6-3 and TRBJ2-1, with D tentatively TRBD1 (5 bases). The sequenced sample consisted of PBMCs or a T cell subset sorted from them (not recorded which). The receptor was derived from a man aged 18 to 35 who had mild COVID-19 (a few samples of this study predate the infection). Cell type and time point are not known. The CDR3 DNA is TGTGCCAGCAGAGGGGTCCGACTGTACAATGAGCAGTTCTTC. It specifies CASRGVRLYNEQFF.